One sample yielded the 29 T cell receptor beta chains listed below, sequenced in a study of blood T cells in healthy people across ages. Together with a sample-barcoded 5' primer, a J-beta primer mix was included in a second PCR lasting roughly 6 to 12 cycles. Each CDR3 protein is one row after TCRdb ran MiXCR on the 5' RACE reads. Of 870,000 or so distinct CDR3 sequences in the sample, 29% are singletons; the top ten hold roughly 17%. What was sequenced was blood. These receptors were collected from a woman older than 75 in good health.

This sequence joins TRBV3-1 and TRBJ1-1; 7 nucleotides line up with TRBD1. This CDR3 comprises 15 residues. V dropped 1 base and J dropped 3; count of bases not matched to a gene: 5. From germline, CDR1 is LGHDT and CDR2 YNNKEL (reference sequence). CDR3 sequence reads: CASSQARGPYTEAFF. Written as DNA, the CDR3 is TGTGCCAGCAGCCAAGCAAGGGGGCCTTACACTGAAGCTTTCTTT.

This clonotype was detected many times. The rearrangement joins TRBV12-3 or TRBV12-4 to TRBJ1-6; 10 bases fit TRBD1. V lost 7 bases to trimming and J lost 7 bases; unmatched junction nucleotides: 4. This CDR3 region has 14 residues. The CDR3 reads CASMRTGGNSPLHF. In nucleotides, the CDR3 is TGTGCCAGCATGAGGACAGGGGGGAATTCACCCCTCCACTTT.

Worth noting for this clonotype: A much larger clone lies a single base off, so this may be a read error. V usage is TRBV12-3 or TRBV12-4 and J usage is TRBJ1-4; no clear D. V lost 4 bases and J 11 bases, leaving 20 bases between the germline ends. CDR3 length: 15 amino acids. The CDR3 nucleotides read TGTGCCAGCAGTTCTATCGTGGGCACCGGGGAGAAACTGTTTTTT. It specifies CASSSIVGTGEKLFF.

This clonotype has only a few counts. The V call is TRBV2, the J call TRBJ1-5; 8 bases line up with TRBD1. Germline CDR1 reads SNHLY; CDR2 reads FYNNEI. The CDR3 is 15 residues long. The J segment lost 3 bases and the V segment lost 7 bases, leaving 8 bases of the junction unmatched. CDR3 in amino acids: CASTGQGLDNQPQHF. CDR3 coding DNA: TGTGCCAGCACAGGACAGGGACTTGACAATCAGCCCCAGCATTTT.

This clonotype was counted ten times or more. This chain joins TRBV6-2 or TRBV6-3 and TRBJ2-3, with 7 bases fitting TRBD2. This CDR3 contains 16 residues. CDR1 MNHEY and CDR2 SVGEGT come from the germline V gene. V lost 2 bases to trimming and J lost 3 bases; unmatched junction nucleotides: 8. The CDR3 nucleotides are TGTGCCAGCAGTTACGGCCAAGCGGGGAGGACAGATACGCAGTATTTT. Translated, it gives CASSYGQAGRTDTQYF.

This clonotype was counted many times. The gene calls are TRBV9 and TRBJ1-2; the match to TRBD1 covers 7 bases. The J segment lost 2 bases and the V segment lost 0 bases, leaving 7 bases of the junction unmatched. The CDR3 has 16 residues. Germline lookup yields CDR1 SGDLS and CDR2 YYNGEE. The CDR3 sequence: CASSVARDRWNYGYTF. The CDR3 bases are TGTGCCAGCAGCGTAGCCCGGGACAGATGGAACTATGGCTACACCTTC.

The chain is built from TRBV18 and TRBJ2-5, with 8 bases that match TRBD2. Germline CDR1 reads KGHSH; CDR2 reads LQKENI. The length of the CDR3 is 16 residues. V lost 4 bases, J lost 2 bases, and 9 bases stayed unmatched. CDR3 sequence (DNA): TGTGCCAGCTCACGGTTACGAGCGGGGGATCAAGAGACCCAGTACTTC. Translated: CASSRLRAGDQETQYF.

This clonotype was recorded at least ten times. The chain's CDR3 is CASRGTRNTGELFF. DNA for the CDR3: TGTGCCAGCAGAGGGACTAGGAACACCGGGGAGCTGTTTTTT. The gene calls are TRBV7-2 and TRBJ2-2; 8 bases agree with TRBD2. This CDR3 contains 14 residues. J was trimmed by 1 base and V by 6 bases; bases with no gene match: 1. The V gene's germline CDR1 is SGHTA and CDR2 FQGNSA.

This clonotype was counted many times. The chain recombines TRBV5-1 with TRBJ2-1; 9 bases line up with TRBD2. Germline V CDR1 and CDR2: SGHRS, YFSETQ. The CDR3 has 16 residues. V lost 4 bases to trimming and J lost 6 bases; unmatched junction nucleotides: 11. CDR3 sequence reads: CASSLLAGGRFNEQFF. DNA for the CDR3: TGCGCCAGCAGCCTACTGGCGGGGGGGCGATTCAATGAGCAGTTCTTC.

This clonotype has ten or more counts. V usage is TRBV6-2 or TRBV6-3 and J usage is TRBJ2-1, with D possibly being TRBD2 (7 bases). CDR3 length equals 16 residues. Trimming pared 5 bases from V and 0 bases from J, leaving 14 bases between. Germline values: CDR1 MNHEY, CDR2 SVGEGT. CDR3 DNA sequence: TGTGCCAGCAGTAATCTCGGGGGGCCCTCCTACAATGAGCAGTTCTTC. It yields the protein CASSNLGGPSYNEQFF.

Turning to this clonotype: A much larger clone lies a single base off, so this may be a read error. V usage is TRBV5-1 and J usage is TRBJ2-4, with 7 positions matching TRBD1. This CDR3 has 14 residues. The germline gives CDR1 SGHRS, CDR2 YFSETQ. CDR3 in amino acids: CASSSGTDKNIQDF. CDR3 coding DNA: TGCGCCAGCAGCTCGGGGACAGACAAAAACATTCAGGACTTC.

This clonotype came up many times. The chain links TRBV5-4 to TRBJ2-3; 8 nucleotides line up with TRBD2. Germline V gene sequence: CDR1 SGHNT, CDR2 YYREEE (reference sequence). V was clipped by 2 bases and J by 1 base; unmatched bases: 9. CDR3 size: 17 residues. The CDR3 loop reads CASSLGGAGGRTDTQYF. CDR3 DNA: TGTGCCAGCAGCTTAGGAGGGGCGGGGGGCCGCACAGATACGCAGTATTTT.

The chain couples TRBV12-3 or TRBV12-4 to TRBJ1-4, with unresolved D. This CDR3 region has 16 residues. V dropped 3 bases and J dropped 0 bases, with 11 bases sitting between them. CDR3 loop: CASSFVQKSTNEKLFF. For the CDR3, the DNA is TGTGCCAGCAGTTTCGTACAGAAGTCAACTAATGAAAAACTGTTTTTT.

In its sample, this clonotype was seen a few times. The V gene is TRBV7-9, the J gene TRBJ1-2, with 7 positions matching TRBD1. Germline trimming cut 4 bases from V and 4 bases from J; bases unmatched to any gene: 6. CDR3 length equals 14 residues. Per germline, CDR1 SEHNR and CDR2 FQNEAQ (reference sequence). The CDR3 region has the DNA TGTGCCAGCAGCTGGGGACAGAGTTCCTATGGCTACACCTTC. This gives the protein CASSWGQSSYGYTF.

This clonotype was counted many times. The gene calls are TRBV6-6 and TRBJ2-7; tentative D call: TRBD1 (5 bases). The germline V gene has CDR1 MNHNY and CDR2 SVGAGI (reference sequence). There are 13 residues in the CDR3. Trimming shortened V by 7 bases and J by 0 bases, and 10 bases separated the two germline ends. The CDR3 DNA reads TGTGCCAGCACCCAGGGAACCTCCTACGAGCAGTACTTC. As protein: CASTQGTSYEQYF.

As concerns this clonotype: A read error may account for a junction end that differs from germline. The chain is built from TRBV4-3 and TRBJ2-2; possibly TRBD1 for D (6 bases). CDR3 length: 20 amino acids. Looked up from germline, CDR1 is LGHNA and CDR2 is YSLEER. In DNA, the CDR3 is TGCGCCAGCAGCCAAGATAGGGACCGGACAGCCCCTCCGAACACCGGGAAGCTGTTTTTT. Translating gives CASSQDRDRTAPPNTGKLFF.

This clonotype occurred once. The V gene is TRBV20-1, the J gene TRBJ1-2; 9 bases are a match to TRBD1. The length of the CDR3 is 17 residues. Per the germline V gene, CDR1 is DFQATT and CDR2 is SNEGSKA (reference sequence). V trimming: 2 bases; J trimming: 4 bases; junction bases outside the gene matches: 14. The CDR3 DNA is TGCAGTGCTAGAAATGGACAGGGGAAGGCTCCAGTCTATGGCTACACCTTC. Translation: CSARNGQGKAPVYGYTF.

This chain joins TRBV4-2 and TRBJ2-7; 7 bases fit TRBD1. Trimming at V came to 0 bases and at J to 0 bases, leaving 2 bases not matched to a gene. Germline V gene sequence: CDR1 LGHNA, CDR2 YNFKEQ. The CDR3 loop spans 15 amino acids. DNA of the CDR3: TGTGCCAGCAGCCAAGAACAGGGGAGCTCCTACGAGCAGTACTTC. This codes for CASSQEQGSSYEQYF.

Comments on this clonotype: A clone one base away is much larger, so this may be a read error. This rearrangement joins TRBV20-1 to TRBJ2-5, with 10 bases aligning to TRBD1. The CDR3 has 15 amino acids. CDR1 is DFQATT and CDR2 is SNEGSKA in the germline V gene (reference sequence). Trimming removed 3 bases from V and 6 bases from J; junction bases left unmatched: 10. The CDR3 protein is CSAREDRGNGKTQYF. The CDR3 DNA sequence: TGCAGTGCTAGGGAGGACAGGGGGAATGGAAAGACCCAGTACTTC.

The table lists this clonotype with a few counts. The genes are TRBV20-1 and TRBJ1-1, with D possibly being TRBD1 (5 bases). The CDR3 covers 13 residues. Germline CDR1 DFQATT, CDR2 SNEGSKA (reference sequence). Trimming removed 3 bases at V and 4 bases at J, with 12 bases between. CDR3 protein: CSARTAGSTEAFF. The CDR3 coding sequence is TGCAGTGCTAGGACGGCAGGGAGCACTGAAGCTTTCTTT.

About this clonotype itself: At one of its ends the junction is not consistent with the germline gene, which may arise from a read error. This sequence joins TRBV7-8 and TRBJ2-1; D not resolved. The CDR3 loop spans 14 amino acids. Germline V gene sequence: CDR1 SGHVS, CDR2 FQNEAQ. DNA for the CDR3: TGTGCCAGCAGCTTAGTTATGAGCTCCTACGAGCAGTTCTTT. It yields the protein CASSLVMSSYEQFF.

J is TRBJ2-3 and V is TRBV24-1; D may be TRBD1 (5 bases). V lost 3 bases and J lost 1, with 10 bases in between. Germline loops: CDR1 KGHDR, CDR2 SFDVKD. This CDR3 region has 15 residues. The CDR3 here is CATSDPRAGTDTQYF. The DNA of the CDR3 is TGTGCCACCAGTGATCCCAGGGCTGGCACAGATACGCAGTATTTT.

The table lists this clonotype with a few counts. The rearrangement links TRBV9 to TRBJ1-2; D ambiguous. CDR3 length: 15 amino acids. Germline V gene data show CDR1 as SGDLS and CDR2 as YYNGEE. The V and J ends lost 3 bases and 5 bases respectively, with 17 bases between them. The CDR3 DNA reads as TGTGCCAGCAGCGAGACCTTCTCCCGAGGGTATGGCTACACCTTC. The encoded protein is CASSETFSRGYGYTF. Filled out from reference TRBV9 and TRBJ1-2, the complete variable domain reads DSGVTQTPKHLITATGQRVTLRCSPRSGDLSVYWYQQSLDQGLQFLIQYYNGEERAKGNILERFSAQQFPDLHSELNLSSLELGDSALYFCASSETFSRGYGYTFGSGTRLTVV.

The J gene is TRBJ1-2, the V gene TRBV5-1, with D maybe TRBD1 (5 bases). This CDR3 is 13 amino acids long. Germline CDR1 SGHRS, CDR2 YFSETQ. The V end was cut by 2 bases, the J end by 3 bases, with 8 bases between. Here the CDR3 DNA reads TGCGCCAGCAGCTTACAGGAGGACTATGGCTACACCTTC. Protein sequence: CASSLQEDYGYTF.

This clonotype occurred a few times. This chain's CDR3 is CASSEGSLNTEAFF. The CDR3 coding sequence is TGCGCCAGCAGTGAGGGAAGTTTGAACACTGAAGCTTTCTTT. The rearrangement links TRBV5-1 to TRBJ1-1, with D unclear. CDR3 length equals 14 residues. Trimming shortened V by 5 bases and J by 0 bases, and 11 bases separated the two germline ends. Germline V gene lookup returns CDR1 SGHRS and CDR2 YFSETQ.

This clonotype came up many times. This chain joins TRBV5-1 and TRBJ1-6, with 7 bases that match TRBD1. The J segment lost 9 bases and the V segment lost 0 bases, leaving 9 bases of the junction unmatched. The V gene's germline CDR1 is SGHRS and CDR2 YFSETQ. The CDR3 has 16 amino acids. CDR3 residues: CASSLAGRTGSSPLHF. The CDR3 DNA reads TGCGCCAGCAGCTTGGCGGGCCGGACAGGATCTTCACCCCTCCACTTT.

This clonotype was counted between two and nine times. V gene TRBV20-1 combines with J gene TRBJ2-7; possibly TRBD2 for D (6 bases). The V gene's germline CDR1 is DFQATT and CDR2 SNEGSKA (reference sequence). Trimming took 3 bases from V and 10 from J, leaving 19 bases between them. The CDR3 totals 13 residues. CDR3 loop: CSARGGLGVVQYF. The CDR3 nucleotides are TGCAGTGCTAGGGGGGGTCTGGGTGTCGTTCAGTACTTC.

This clonotype appeared a few times. A much larger clone lies a single base off, so this may be a read error. The genes are TRBV7-2 and TRBJ2-7; D is perhaps TRBD2 (8 bases). The CDR3 has 14 amino acids. Germline CDR1 is SGHTA and CDR2 is FQGNSA. V lost 5 bases to trimming and J lost 9 bases, with 20 bases between them. The CDR3 DNA reads as TGTGCCAGCAGCCCACCAGGGACTAGACAGGGGCAGTACTTC. Amino acids: CASSPPGTRQGQYF.

This clonotype was seen many times. The chain employs TRBV7-9 and TRBJ2-7; 11 bases line up with TRBD2. From germline, CDR1 is SEHNR and CDR2 FQNEAQ (reference sequence). The ends lost 0 bases at V and 3 bases at J; junction bases unmatched: 7. This CDR3 comprises 17 residues. This CDR3 reads CASSLALAGGSSYEQYF. The CDR3 region has the DNA TGTGCCAGCAGCTTAGCCCTAGCGGGGGGTTCTAGCTACGAGCAGTACTTC.